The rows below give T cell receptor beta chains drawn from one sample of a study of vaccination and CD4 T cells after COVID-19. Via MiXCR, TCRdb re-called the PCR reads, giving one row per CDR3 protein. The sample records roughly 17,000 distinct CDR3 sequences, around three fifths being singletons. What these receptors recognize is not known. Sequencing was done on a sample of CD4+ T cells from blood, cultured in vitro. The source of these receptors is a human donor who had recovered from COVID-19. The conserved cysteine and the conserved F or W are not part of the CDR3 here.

ASSLAGTGDTEAF	TRBV5-1	TRBJ1-1
STGWAGGGGHEQF	TRBV20-1	TRBJ2-1
ASSENPDGTYNEQF	TRBV10-1	TRBJ2-1
SVPQGSGNQPQH	TRBV20-1	TRBJ1-5
ASRGEGQGKYEQY	TRBV6-1	TRBJ2-7
ASSTTWTGKDGYT	TRBV19	TRBJ1-2
ASSLTGGSPPQH	TRBV7-3	TRBJ1-5
ASSPTGGNQPQH	TRBV7-2	TRBJ1-5
SASSDFSGSGVYQETQY	TRBV20-1	TRBJ2-5
ASSLRQGSYEQY	TRBV27	TRBJ2-7
ASSPQGWNTEAF	TRBV18	TRBJ1-1
ATSVTSGKNEQF	TRBV24-1	TRBJ2-1
ASSFIANYGYT	TRBV7-2	TRBJ1-2
ASSQGSWTGAYEQY	TRBV4-1	TRBJ2-7
ASSRSRDTGELF	TRBV7-9	TRBJ2-2
SAPGTGGGGKETQY	TRBV20-1	TRBJ2-5
ASSLQGAGHEQY	TRBV5-4	TRBJ2-7
SAPDLVTGYT	TRBV20-1	TRBJ1-2
ASNRHASTDTQY	TRBV19	TRBJ2-3
ASRRRSDGNTIY	TRBV7-8	TRBJ1-3
ASRPETNEKLF	TRBV28	TRBJ1-4
AFIAGYTDTQY	TRBV5-4	TRBJ2-3
ASSPQNTDTQY	TRBV5-4	TRBJ2-3
SARIGGSETQY	TRBV20-1	TRBJ2-5
ASSLTGTGGYEQY	TRBV7-3	TRBJ2-7
ASRGLGIQY	TRBV11-1	TRBJ2-4
SASGLAGSDTQY	TRBV20-1	TRBJ2-3
ASSREITGWTEAF	TRBV11-2	TRBJ1-1
ATSAGLARGEQF	TRBV24-1	TRBJ2-1
ASKRDHNEQF	TRBV6-1	TRBJ2-1
SVRVGTPTDTQY	TRBV29-1	TRBJ2-3
ASSLGNREGTIY	TRBV28	TRBJ1-3
ASSQDWGGGTEAF	TRBV4-3	TRBJ1-1
ASSFGSGAGETQY	TRBV5-1	TRBJ2-5
ASTLESWTEAF	TRBV6-2/TRBV6-3	TRBJ1-1
SARLAGLTDTQY	TRBV20-1	TRBJ2-3
ASSLVYGLGQPQH	TRBV7-8	TRBJ1-5
SARGGAKQF	TRBV20-1	TRBJ2-1
ASSLVGEYGTDTQY	TRBV5-1	TRBJ2-3
ASADRDYNEQF	TRBV7-9	TRBJ2-1
ASSFPTGGYT	TRBV28	TRBJ1-2
ASSTDRAGELF	TRBV19	TRBJ2-2
ASTLNPRDMKLPLH	TRBV2	TRBJ1-6
ASSDRVNYEQY	TRBV27	TRBJ2-7
ARLTDTQY	TRBV27	TRBJ2-3
ASSPGATAGSY	TRBV7-9	TRBJ1-2
ASSPEGSPNYGYT	TRBV3-1	TRBJ1-2
ASSYGPGQPQH	TRBV6-2/TRBV6-3	TRBJ1-5
ASSLTPPGPYGYT	TRBV7-3	TRBJ1-2
SAILQQGEGQPQH	TRBV20-1	TRBJ1-5